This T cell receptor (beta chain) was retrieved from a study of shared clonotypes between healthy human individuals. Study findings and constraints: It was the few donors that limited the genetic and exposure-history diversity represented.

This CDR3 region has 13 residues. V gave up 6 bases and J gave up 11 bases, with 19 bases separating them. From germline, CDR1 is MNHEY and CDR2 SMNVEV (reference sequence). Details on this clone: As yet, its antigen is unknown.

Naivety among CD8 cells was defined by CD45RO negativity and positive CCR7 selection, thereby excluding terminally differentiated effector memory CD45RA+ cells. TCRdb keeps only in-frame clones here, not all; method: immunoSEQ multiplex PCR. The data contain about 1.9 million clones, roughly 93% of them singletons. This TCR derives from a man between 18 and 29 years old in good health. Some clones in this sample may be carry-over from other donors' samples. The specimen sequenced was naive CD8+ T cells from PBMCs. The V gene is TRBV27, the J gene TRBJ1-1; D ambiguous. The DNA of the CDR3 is TGTGCCAGCAGCCTTGGACTCCCGGGTGGTGCTTTCTTT. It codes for CASSLGLPGGAFF.